The T cell receptor (beta chain) under discussion was sequenced for a study of blood T cell repertoires in COVID-19. Seattle patients were enrolled while actively infected and followed longitudinally. TCRdb's table, derived via immunoSEQ multiplex PCR, lists solely in-frame clones and lacks some. The sample contains about 270,000 clones, approximately 87% of which appear only once. The germline V gene encodes CDR1 MNHEY and CDR2 SVGAGI. Trimming cost V 0 bases and J 5 bases; bases outside gene matches: 2. The CDR3 length is 14 residues. The J gene is TRBJ1-1, the V gene TRBV6-5; TRBD1 matches 8 bases. The sequenced material came from peripheral blood. The TCR originated in a woman aged 25 to 39 with COVID-19, enrolled during active disease. In DNA form, the CDR3 reads TGTGCCAGCAGTTACTCGAGGACAGGGACTGAAGCTTTCTTT. Protein product: CASSYSRTGTEAFF.